These 10 T cell receptor beta chains share one sample of origin, sequenced in a study of CD8 T cells in ankylosing spondylitis. From the 5' RACE reads, TCRdb called clonotypes with MiXCR, one entry per CDR3 protein. The sample contains about 340,000 distinct CDR3 sequences, 14% to 15% of which appear only once. Sequencing used blood, either unsorted or a sorted T cell fraction (not recorded which). These receptors were taken from a male donor with ankylosing spondylitis or in good health (not recorded which).

Only a few counts were recorded for this clonotype. V and J are TRBV5-1 and TRBJ2-2; D remains unclear. The CDR3 has 16 residues. Germline loops: CDR1 SGHRS, CDR2 YFSETQ. The V end lost 0 bases, the J end lost 2 bases, and 11 bases lay between the germline ends. CDR3 bases: TGCGCCAGCAGCTTGGCCTCCGGAAGAAACACCGGGGAGCTGTTTTTT. Protein sequence: CASSLASGRNTGELFF. The full variable domain, with the rest looked up from reference TRBV5-1 and TRBJ2-2, is KAGVTQTPRYLIKTRGQQVTLSCSPISGHRSVSWYQQTPGQGLQFLFEYFSETQRNKGNFPGRFSGRQFSNSRSEMNVSTLELGDSALYLCASSLASGRNTGELFFGEGSRLTVL.

The rearrangement joins TRBV20-1 to TRBJ2-5; D is perhaps TRBD1 (5 bases). This CDR3 has 14 amino acids. Germline V CDR1 and CDR2: DFQATT, SNEGSKA (reference sequence). V lost 2 bases, J lost 2 bases, and 12 bases lay in between. CDR3 residues: CSARSPTGQETQYF. CDR3 DNA sequence: TGCAGTGCTAGAAGTCCCACAGGACAAGAGACCCAGTACTTC.

This clonotype was observed a few times. The chain employs TRBV5-1 and TRBJ2-5, with D perhaps matching TRBD1 or TRBD2 (5 bases each). The germline gives CDR1 SGHRS, CDR2 YFSETQ. CDR3 length: 14 amino acids. Trimming took 8 bases from V and 2 from J, leaving 16 bases between them. The CDR3, as DNA: TGCGCCAGTTGGCCCGGGACGGCACAAGAGACCCAGTACTTC. It translates to CASWPGTAQETQYF.

This chain uses TRBV6-2 or TRBV6-3 with TRBJ2-7; D may be TRBD1 or TRBD2 (5 bases each). The CDR3 covers 16 residues. Trimming stripped 6 bases from V and 0 bases from J, with 18 bases between. Germline V gives CDR1 MNHEY, CDR2 SVGEGT. DNA of the CDR3: TGTGCCAGCAGGCCCGCGGTGGGGGTAAGCTCCTACGAGCAGTACTTC. Its translation is CASRPAVGVSSYEQYF.

In this sample, this clonotype turned up a few times. The chain has TRBV5-1 and TRBJ1-1; D unresolved. Trimming left V 0 bases short and J 0 bases short, with 12 bases between. Germline V gives CDR1 SGHRS, CDR2 YFSETQ. This CDR3 has 16 amino acids. CDR3 coding DNA: TGCGCCAGCAGCTTGGTTAGGGTACCGATGAACACTGAAGCTTTCTTT. Its protein is CASSLVRVPMNTEAFF.

The chain joins TRBV12-3 or TRBV12-4 to TRBJ1-5; 12 positions match TRBD1. CDR3 length: 16 residues. Trimming at V came to 3 bases and at J to 3 bases, leaving 3 bases not matched to a gene. The CDR3 DNA is TGTGCCAGCAGTTTGGGACAGGGGGCCGACAATCAGCCCCAGCATTTT. It is translated as CASSLGQGADNQPQHF.

This clonotype has a handful of counts. V gene TRBV4-1 combines with J gene TRBJ1-2, with D tentatively TRBD1 (5 bases). This CDR3 spans 16 amino acids. With 0 bases removed from V and 4 bases from J, the gap between germline ends came to 15 bases. CDR1 is MGHRA and CDR2 is YSYEKL in the germline V gene. The CDR3 sequence: CASSQDFITGPYGYTF. In DNA form, the CDR3 reads TGCGCCAGCAGCCAAGACTTTATAACAGGTCCCTATGGCTACACCTTC.

This clonotype has just a few counts. This sequence joins TRBV3-1 and TRBJ2-2, with a possible D match to TRBD1 (6 bases). Germline values: CDR1 LGHDT, CDR2 YNNKEL (reference sequence). The CDR3 length is 16 residues. V lost 0 bases and J 7 bases, leaving 15 bases between the germline ends. The CDR3, as DNA: TGTGCCAGCAGCCAAGAAGGAAGGGGGTATGTCGGGGAGCTGTTTTTT. It yields the protein CASSQEGRGYVGELFF. Together with reference TRBV3-1 and TRBJ2-2, the CDR3 gives the full variable domain: DTAVSQTPKYLVTQMGNDKSIKCEQNLGHDTMYWYKQDSKKFLKIMFSYNNKELIINETVPNRFSPKSPDKAHLNLHINSLELGDSAVYFCASSQEGRGYVGELFFGEGSRLTVL.

The rearrangement joins TRBV12-5 to TRBJ1-5, with D maybe TRBD1 (5 bases). The V gene lost 1 base and the J gene lost 1 base, with 11 bases spanning the gap. This CDR3 is built from 16 residues. The germline V gene encodes CDR1 LGHNT and CDR2 FRNRAP. CDR3 nucleotide sequence: TGTGCTAGTGGTTTGGCTCAGGGCATAAGCAATCAGCCCCAGCATTTT. Its protein product is CASGLAQGISNQPQHF.

DNA of the CDR3: TGCAGTGTTCTGGGCTTGGGCTCCTACGAGCAGTACTTC. It translates to CSVLGLGSYEQYF. The chain has TRBV20-1 and TRBJ2-7; D is unresolved. Looked up from germline, CDR1 is DFQATT and CDR2 is SNEGSKA (reference sequence). CDR3 length: 13 residues. Trimming shortened V by 7 bases and J by 0 bases, and 13 bases separated the two germline ends.